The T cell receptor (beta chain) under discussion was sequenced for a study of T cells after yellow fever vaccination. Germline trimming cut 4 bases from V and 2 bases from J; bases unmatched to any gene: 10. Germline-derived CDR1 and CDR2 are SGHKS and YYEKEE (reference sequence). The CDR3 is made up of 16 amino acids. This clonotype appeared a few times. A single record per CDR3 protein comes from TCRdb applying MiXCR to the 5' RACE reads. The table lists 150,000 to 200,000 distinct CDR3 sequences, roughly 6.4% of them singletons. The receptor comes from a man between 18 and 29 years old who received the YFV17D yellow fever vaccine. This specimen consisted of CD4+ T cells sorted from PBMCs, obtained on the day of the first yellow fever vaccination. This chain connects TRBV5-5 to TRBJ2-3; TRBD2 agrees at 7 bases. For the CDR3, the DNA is TGTGCCAGCAGCCGTATCGCCGGGACTAACACAGATACGCAGTATTTT. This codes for CASSRIAGTNTDTQYF.